The 30 T cell receptor beta chains listed next were all sequenced from one sample in a study of T cells in Graves' hyperthyroidism and ophthalmopathy. Researchers amplified the TCR beta CDR3 regions from RNA transcripts. HTBI primers were employed in a first-round RT-PCR of the TCR CDR3. Via MiXCR, TCRdb re-called the multiplex PCR reads, giving one row per CDR3 protein. The table shows some 580,000 distinct CDR3 sequences, with approximately 15% occurring only once. The specimen sequenced was blood. The receptor source for this set is a woman between 35 and 50 years old with Graves' ophthalmopathy.

The V call is TRBV2, the J call TRBJ1-5; no clear D gene. V lost 6 bases and J lost 4, with 13 bases in between. CDR3 length equals 14 residues. The germline CDR1 and CDR2 sequences are SNHLY and FYNNEI. CDR3 in amino acids: CASRGQVWNQPQHF. The CDR3 DNA follows: TGTGCCAGCAGAGGGCAGGTTTGGAATCAGCCCCAGCATTTT.

The chain has TRBV2 and TRBJ1-5; the D is unclear. The CDR3 runs to 12 residues. Trimming left V 4 bases short and J 5 bases short, with 6 bases between. Germline V gene sequence: CDR1 SNHLY, CDR2 FYNNEI. In DNA, the CDR3 is TGTGCCAGCAGTGGACTGTATCAGCCCCAGCATTTT. This translates into CASSGLYQPQHF. The full variable domain, with the rest looked up from reference TRBV2 and TRBJ1-5, is EPEVTQTPSHQVTQMGQEVILRCVPISNHLYFYWYRQILGQKVEFLVSFYNNEISEKSEIFDDQFSVERPDGSNFTLKIRSTKLEDSAMYFCASSGLYQPQHFGDGTRLSIL.

In the case of this clonotype: A much larger clone lies one base from this, so it may be a read error. This sequence joins TRBV3-1 and TRBJ2-1; 8 bases match TRBD1. This CDR3 has 15 residues. Germline assignment: CDR1 LGHDT and CDR2 YNNKEL (reference sequence). The junction had 2 bases not matched to a gene; V was cut back by 2 bases and J by 2 bases. In DNA, the CDR3 is TGTGCCAGCAGCCAACAGGGGGCGGCCTACAATGAGCAGTTCTTC. Its translation is CASSQQGAAYNEQFF.

The sample holds many counts of this clonotype. This chain joins TRBV5-1 and TRBJ1-1, with D maybe TRBD1 (5 bases). The CDR3 is 16 residues long. With 6 bases removed from V and 3 bases from J, the gap between germline ends came to 21 bases. The germline gives CDR1 SGHRS, CDR2 YFSETQ. CDR3 nucleotides: TGCGCCAGCAATTCGGGACTTGGCTATTCGGACACTGAAGCTTTCTTT. Amino acids: CASNSGLGYSDTEAFF. The variable domain in full, with the rest retrieved from reference TRBV5-1 and TRBJ1-1, is KAGVTQTPRYLIKTRGQQVTLSCSPISGHRSVSWYQQTPGQGLQFLFEYFSETQRNKGNFPGRFSGRQFSNSRSEMNVSTLELGDSALYLCASNSGLGYSDTEAFFGQGTRLTVV.

This clonotype was counted only a few times. The chain uses TRBV7-9 and TRBJ1-1, with D uncertain. Germline-derived CDR1 and CDR2 are SEHNR and FQNEAQ (reference sequence). This CDR3 is built from 12 residues. Trimming removed 1 base from V and 7 bases from J, with 7 bases in between. CDR3 nucleotides: TGTGCCAGCAGCTTAGGGTATATTGAAGCTTTCTTT. This gives the protein CASSLGYIEAFF.

This clonotype was detected a few times. The chain links TRBV19 to TRBJ2-7, with D hard to call. CDR1 is LNHDA, CDR2 SQIVND, per germline (reference sequence). With 3 bases removed from V and 0 bases from J, the gap between germline ends came to 9 bases. The CDR3 loop spans 14 amino acids. The CDR3 coding sequence is TGTGCCAGTAGTATGGCAGTATACTCCTACGAGCAGTACTTC. As protein: CASSMAVYSYEQYF.

This clonotype was counted many times. J is TRBJ2-7 and V is TRBV30; 7 bases are a match to TRBD2. The CDR3 has 15 amino acids. CDR1 GTSNPN and CDR2 SVGIG come from the germline V gene (reference sequence). Trimming cost V 1 base and J 3 bases; bases outside gene matches: 9. CDR3 DNA sequence: TGTGCCTGGAGTGGACTAGCCGCGACGCTCTACGAGCAGTACTTC. Amino acids: CAWSGLAATLYEQYF.

The rearrangement links TRBV12-3 or TRBV12-4 to TRBJ2-1; 9 bases agree with TRBD2. The CDR3 contains 17 residues. After removal of 2 bases from V and 5 bases from J, the junction contained 10 bases not matched to a gene. The CDR3 region is CASSLRAGGAWDNEQFF. The CDR3 nucleotides read TGTGCCAGCAGTTTAAGAGCGGGAGGAGCGTGGGACAATGAGCAGTTCTTC.

This clonotype was observed once. The rearrangement links TRBV5-1 to TRBJ2-5, with a possible D match to TRBD2 (7 bases). V dropped 1 base and J dropped 2 bases, with 15 bases sitting between them. The CDR3 extends over 16 amino acids. CDR1 and CDR2 (germline): SGHRS, YFSETQ. CDR3 nucleotide sequence: TGCGCCAGCAGCTTGCTTCCGGCGGGGGCACAAGAGACCCAGTACTTC. It translates to CASSLLPAGAQETQYF.

The V call is TRBV2, the J call TRBJ2-3, with a possible D match to TRBD1 (5 bases). Deletions cut 7 bases from V and 0 bases from J, with 11 bases between. The CDR3 sequence is 14 residues long. The germline gives CDR1 SNHLY, CDR2 FYNNEI. The CDR3 DNA sequence: TGTGCCAGCACCGCGACAGCTAGCACAGATACGCAGTATTTT. This translates into CASTATASTDTQYF. Complete variable domain (other parts from reference TRBV2 and TRBJ2-3): EPEVTQTPSHQVTQMGQEVILRCVPISNHLYFYWYRQILGQKVEFLVSFYNNEISEKSEIFDDQFSVERPDGSNFTLKIRSTKLEDSAMYFCASTATASTDTQYFGPGTRLTVL.

As regards this clonotype: A read error may account for a junction end that differs from germline. The chain has TRBV7-2 and TRBJ1-5, with D perhaps matching TRBD1 (6 bases). Per the germline V gene, CDR1 is SGHTA and CDR2 is FQGNSA. The CDR3 sequence is 14 residues long. The CDR3 region is CASSQGGGLQPQHF. CDR3 sequence (DNA): TGCGCCAGCAGCCAAGGGGGAGGGTTGCAGCCCCAGCATTTT.

The CDR3 sequence: CASIAGPGLSATEAFF. The CDR3, as DNA: TGTGCCAGCATCGCAGGGCCAGGGTTGTCGGCCACTGAAGCTTTCTTT. The chain is built from TRBV28 and TRBJ1-1; perhaps TRBD1 as D (5 bases). This CDR3 contains 16 residues. The V end lost 7 bases, the J end lost 4 bases, and 22 bases lay between the germline ends. Germline CDR1 reads MDHEN; CDR2 reads SYDVKM.

This clonotype was detected many times. The chain is built from TRBV6-1 and TRBJ2-7, with TRBD2 identical over 7 bases. Germline trimming cut 10 bases from V and 6 bases from J; bases unmatched to any gene: 18. This CDR3 is built from 15 residues. Germline V CDR1 and CDR2: MNHNS, SASEGT. The CDR3 protein is CATHSPTSDIGEQYF. DNA for the CDR3: TGTGCCACCCACTCTCCTACTAGCGACATCGGCGAGCAGTACTTC.

This clonotype was seen at least ten times. The chain couples TRBV5-1 to TRBJ2-1; the match to TRBD2 covers 16 bases. In germline, CDR1 is SGHRS, CDR2 YFSETQ. The CDR3 totals 18 residues. V lost 4 bases and J lost 5; bases outside the gene matches: 9. The CDR3 loop reads CASSKVPGLAGGDNEQFF. CDR3 DNA: TGCGCCAGCAGCAAAGTCCCGGGACTAGCGGGAGGGGACAATGAGCAGTTCTTC.

In this sample, this clonotype turned up many times. The rearrangement joins TRBV2 to TRBJ2-2; TRBD2 agrees at 7 bases. J lost 6 bases, V lost 7 bases, and 8 bases had no gene match. Germline V gives CDR1 SNHLY, CDR2 FYNNEI. This CDR3 is built from 14 residues. CDR3 sequence reads: CASTREAGAGELFF. In DNA, the CDR3 is TGTGCCAGCACCCGGGAGGCGGGCGCCGGGGAGCTGTTTTTT.

The genes are TRBV19 and TRBJ2-7; TRBD2 aligns across 7 bases. CDR1 LNHDA and CDR2 SQIVND come from the germline V gene (reference sequence). Trimming at V came to 1 base and at J to 6 bases, leaving 6 bases not matched to a gene. CDR3 size: 14 residues. CDR3 protein: CASSIVAGVSEQYF. CDR3 DNA sequence: TGTGCCAGTAGTATAGTTGCGGGAGTGTCCGAGCAGTACTTC.

Only a few counts were recorded for this clonotype. The chain has TRBV9 and TRBJ2-2; D call uncertain. The V gene's germline CDR1 is SGDLS and CDR2 YYNGEE. This CDR3 region has 15 residues. The V end was cut by 6 bases, the J end by 5 bases, with 17 bases between. The CDR3 DNA reads TGTGCCAGCACCCCGCGTAGGGTCGGTACCGGGGAGCTGTTTTTT. Translating it yields CASTPRRVGTGELFF. Looking up the rest from reference TRBV9 and TRBJ2-2 gives the full variable domain: DSGVTQTPKHLITATGQRVTLRCSPRSGDLSVYWYQQSLDQGLQFLIQYYNGEERAKGNILERFSAQQFPDLHSELNLSSLELGDSALYFCASTPRRVGTGELFFGEGSRLTVL.

This clonotype was found many times. The V call is TRBV7-6, the J call TRBJ2-1, with no clear D. Deletions cut 3 bases from V and 0 bases from J, with 12 bases between. This CDR3 comprises 16 residues. Germline assignment: CDR1 SGHVS and CDR2 FNYEAQ. CDR3 amino acids: CASSFRARSSYNEQFF. The CDR3, as DNA: TGTGCCAGCAGCTTTCGTGCGAGGTCCTCCTACAATGAGCAGTTCTTC.

Only a few counts were recorded for this clonotype. V is TRBV9 and J is TRBJ1-1; 7 positions agree with TRBD1. This CDR3 contains 12 residues. V was clipped by 4 bases and J by 11 bases; unmatched bases: 8. Germline V CDR1 and CDR2: SGDLS, YYNGEE. DNA for the CDR3: TGTGCCAGCAGCTCAATGACAGGGCGGGCTTTCTTT. This gives the protein CASSSMTGRAFF.

The CDR3 here is CASSPQGAFATNEKLFF. The CDR3 coding sequence is TGTGCCAGTAGTCCCCAGGGGGCGTTTGCAACTAATGAAAAACTGTTTTTT. The rearrangement joins TRBV19 to TRBJ1-4, with TRBD1 matching over 8 bases. Germline lookup yields CDR1 LNHDA and CDR2 SQIVND (reference sequence). V trimming: 5 bases; J trimming: 0 bases; junction bases outside the gene matches: 8. The CDR3 totals 17 residues.

This clonotype was detected many times. The genes are TRBV28 and TRBJ1-1; D is possibly TRBD1 (6 bases). Germline lookup yields CDR1 MDHEN and CDR2 SYDVKM. V was cut by 4 bases and J by 2 bases, with 23 bases left in between. The CDR3 is made up of 18 amino acids. The CDR3 loop is CASSYNRESRFANTEAFF. DNA for the CDR3: TGTGCCAGCAGTTATAACAGGGAGTCGAGGTTCGCAAACACTGAAGCTTTCTTT.

This clonotype came up many times. V gene TRBV6-1 combines with J gene TRBJ2-4; TRBD2 aligns across 9 bases. Germline CDR1 MNHNS, CDR2 SASEGT. The V and J ends lost 7 bases and 6 bases, in that order; junction bases with no gene match: 7. There are 14 residues in the CDR3. The CDR3 here is CASTQAGGLNIQYF. CDR3 in DNA: TGTGCCAGCACCCAAGCGGGGGGATTAAACATTCAGTACTTC.

This clonotype was seen a few times. CDR3 in amino acids: CATEDRVYYEQYF. The CDR3 DNA follows: TGTGCCACAGAGGACAGGGTCTACTACGAGCAGTACTTC. V and J are TRBV6-2 or TRBV6-3 and TRBJ2-7; TRBD1 agrees at 8 bases. CDR3 length: 13 residues. J lost 3 bases, V lost 10 bases, and 8 bases had no gene match. Germline V CDR1 and CDR2: MNHEY, SVGEGT.

This clonotype was counted at least ten times. The CDR3 DNA reads as TGTGCCAGCAGCTTAGGGTCGTCCGGGGGGCCCACAGATACGCAGTATTTT. Residues: CASSLGSSGGPTDTQYF. The rearrangement joins TRBV11-3 to TRBJ2-3; tentative D call: TRBD2 (7 bases). The CDR3 is made up of 17 amino acids. Germline values: CDR1 SGHNT, CDR2 YENEEA. The germline V and J ends were trimmed by 1 base and 2 bases, with 16 bases remaining between them.

The chain uses TRBV29-1 and TRBJ1-2; D possibly corresponds to TRBD1 (6 bases). The CDR3 contains 15 residues. Germline lookup yields CDR1 SQVTM and CDR2 ANQGSEA. V was shortened by 4 bases and J by 2 bases, with 17 bases between the two germline ends. The CDR3 DNA is TGCAGCGTTGTCTCGTTTCTGGACAGAAACTATGGCTACACCTTC. Translated, it gives CSVVSFLDRNYGYTF.

Many counts were recorded for this clonotype. The chain uses TRBV20-1 and TRBJ2-5; D unresolved. V shed 0 bases and J shed 1 base, with 6 bases lying between them. The germline gives CDR1 DFQATT, CDR2 SNEGSKA (reference sequence). The CDR3 is made up of 13 amino acids. DNA for the CDR3: TGCAGTGCTAGAGAGGGGATCCAAGAGACCCAGTACTTC. Amino acid sequence: CSAREGIQETQYF.

Worth noting for this clonotype: Just one base apart from a much larger clone, this may be a read error. The genes are TRBV6-1 and TRBJ2-3; D possibly uses TRBD1 or TRBD2 (6 bases each). The V gene lost 6 bases and the J gene lost 4 bases, with 17 bases spanning the gap. Germline V gene data show CDR1 as MNHNS and CDR2 as SASEGT. This CDR3 is 15 amino acids long. DNA of the CDR3: TGTGCCAGCAGCTCGGGACACCCTAGCGCAGATACGCAGTATTTT. Translation gives CASSSGHPSADTQYF.

In this sample, this clonotype turned up a few times. This sequence joins TRBV6-1 and TRBJ1-1; unclear D gene. CDR3 length equals 14 residues. CDR1 and CDR2 (germline): MNHNS, SASEGT. V was pared by 6 bases and J by 5 bases, with 16 bases between. CDR3 sequence reads: CASRPHGRNTEAFF. DNA of the CDR3: TGTGCCAGCAGACCCCACGGGCGGAATACTGAAGCTTTCTTT.

J is TRBJ2-7 and V is TRBV10-3; D is uncertain. This CDR3 has 12 amino acids. Germline V gene lookup returns CDR1 ENHRY and CDR2 SYGVKD. Trimming shortened V by 3 bases and J by 6 bases, and 9 bases separated the two germline ends. The CDR3 is CAISDQGFEQYF. In DNA, the CDR3 is TGTGCCATCAGTGACCAAGGGTTCGAGCAGTACTTC.

This clonotype has just a few counts. The genes are TRBV10-2 and TRBJ2-6; 8 bases match TRBD2. The CDR3 has 20 amino acids. The germline CDR1 and CDR2 sequences are WSHSY and SAAADI. Trimming removed 4 bases from V and 0 bases from J; junction bases left unmatched: 14. As DNA, the CDR3 is TGCGCCAGCAGTGGACAACTAGGGAGCGGGGGAACCTCTGGGGCCAACGTCCTGACTTTC. Translated: CASSGQLGSGGTSGANVLTF.